The clone carrying this T cell receptor (beta chain) was counted a few times. Its antigen is still unknown. The CDR3 is 14 amino acids. Trimming shortened V by 6 bases and J by 6 bases, and 14 bases separated the two germline ends. The germline V gene has CDR1 MNHEY and CDR2 SMNVEV (reference sequence). As handled by the study authors: With immunoSEQ giving junction-only sequences and no quality scores, filtering differed. Only in-frame clones appear in the TCRdb table, and some are missing; sequencing was by immunoSEQ multiplex PCR. Clone size and V and J calls were adopted from that table, with D and trimming inferred from the DNA. The sample lists about 2.1 million clones, roughly 93% occurring once. This entry is derived from a study of shared clonotypes between healthy human individuals. Study background: CD4 naive and memory got three plates each, CD8 naive two, CD8 memory one. Findings and caveats of the study: The study drew on few donors, limiting represented genetic and exposure-history diversity. Non-shared clonotypes showed lower generation probabilities than clonotypes common to all four donors.

Terminally differentiated effector memory CD45RA+ cells were excluded by CCR7 positive selection of CD45RO-negative cells. The chain recombines TRBV27 with TRBJ2-2; perhaps D is TRBD1 or TRBD2 (5 bases each). The sample consisted of naive CD8+ T cells from PBMCs. The clonotype was recovered from a man aged 18 to 29 in good health. Some clones in this sample may be carry-over from other donors' samples. This chain's CDR3 is CASSPRGRAGELFF. The CDR3 DNA follows: TGTGCCAGCAGCCCGAGGGGCCGGGCCGGGGAGCTGTTTTTT.